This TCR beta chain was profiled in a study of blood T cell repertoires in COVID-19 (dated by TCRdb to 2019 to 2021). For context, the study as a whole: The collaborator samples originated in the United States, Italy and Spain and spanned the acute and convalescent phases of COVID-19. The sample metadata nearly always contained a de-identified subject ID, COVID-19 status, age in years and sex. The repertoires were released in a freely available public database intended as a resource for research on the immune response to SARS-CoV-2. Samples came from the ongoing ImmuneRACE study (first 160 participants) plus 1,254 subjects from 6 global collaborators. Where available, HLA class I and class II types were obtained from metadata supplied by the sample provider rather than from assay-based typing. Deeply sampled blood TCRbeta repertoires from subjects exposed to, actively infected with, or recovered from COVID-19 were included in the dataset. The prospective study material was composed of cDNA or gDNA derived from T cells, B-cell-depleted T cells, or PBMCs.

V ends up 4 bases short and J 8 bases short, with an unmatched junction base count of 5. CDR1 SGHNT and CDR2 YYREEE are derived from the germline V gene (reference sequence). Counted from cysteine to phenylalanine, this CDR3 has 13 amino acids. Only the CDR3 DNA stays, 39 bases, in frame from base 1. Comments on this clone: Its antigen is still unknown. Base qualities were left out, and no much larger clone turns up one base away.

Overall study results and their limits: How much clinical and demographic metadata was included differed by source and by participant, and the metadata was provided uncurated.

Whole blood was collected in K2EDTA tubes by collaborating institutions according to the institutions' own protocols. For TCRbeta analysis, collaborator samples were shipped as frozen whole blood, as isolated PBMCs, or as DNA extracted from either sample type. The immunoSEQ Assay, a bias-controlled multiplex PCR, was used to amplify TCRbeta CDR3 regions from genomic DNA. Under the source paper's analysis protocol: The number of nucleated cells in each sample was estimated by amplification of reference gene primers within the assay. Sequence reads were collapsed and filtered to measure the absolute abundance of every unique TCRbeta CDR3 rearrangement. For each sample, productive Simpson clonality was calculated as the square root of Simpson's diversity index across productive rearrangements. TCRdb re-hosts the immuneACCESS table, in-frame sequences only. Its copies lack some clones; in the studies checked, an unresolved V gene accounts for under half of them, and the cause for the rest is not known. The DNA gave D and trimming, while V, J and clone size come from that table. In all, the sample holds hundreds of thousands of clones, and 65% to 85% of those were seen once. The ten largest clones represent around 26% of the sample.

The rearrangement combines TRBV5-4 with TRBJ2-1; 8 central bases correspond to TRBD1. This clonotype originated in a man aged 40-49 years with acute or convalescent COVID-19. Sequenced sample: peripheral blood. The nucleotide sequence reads TGTGCCAGCAGCACGACAGGGGTCCATGAGCAGTTCTTC. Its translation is CASSTTGVHEQFF.